Listed here are 26 T cell receptor beta chains from one sample, sequenced in a study of T cell responses to AZD1222 COVID-19 vaccine. Data came from immunoSEQ multiplex PCR; TCRdb stores just in-frame clones and leaves some out. This sample has roughly 80,000 clones, with approximately 88% found just once. The material was peripheral blood, obtained on day 0 of MenACWY control vaccination. The receptor source for this set is an adult in good health.

This clone was seen only once. V gene TRBV5-1 combines with J gene TRBJ2-7; D is uncertain. This CDR3 spans 15 amino acids. CDR1 and CDR2 from the germline V gene are SGHRS and YFSETQ. The V gene lost 4 bases and the J gene lost 3 bases, with 17 bases spanning the gap. CDR3 bases: TGCGCCAGCAGCCTGGACCCGAACCTTAACTACGAGCAGTACTTC. The encoded protein is CASSLDPNLNYEQYF.

This chain uses TRBV25-1 with TRBJ1-3; no clear D gene. CDR1 and CDR2 (germline): MGHDK, SYGVNS. Trimming removed 2 bases from V and 14 bases from J, with 10 bases in between. This CDR3 is built from 11 residues. The CDR3 DNA is TGTGCCAGCAGTGAAAAAACCCACCTATATTTT. Its translation is CASSEKTHLYF.

The chain carries TRBV7-2 and TRBJ1-6, with 8 bases fitting TRBD1. Germline values: CDR1 SGHTA, CDR2 FQGNSA. The CDR3 extends over 15 amino acids. V trimming: 4 bases; J trimming: 10 bases; junction bases outside the gene matches: 9. The CDR3 reads CASSSNGQGGSPLHF. The CDR3 nucleotides read TGTGCCAGCAGCTCGAACGGACAGGGCGGGTCACCCCTCCACTTT.

The V call is TRBV10-2, the J call TRBJ1-5; no clear D gene. In germline, CDR1 is WSHSY, CDR2 SAAADI. The CDR3 has 15 residues. Trimming shortened V by 1 base and J by 9 bases, and 16 bases separated the two germline ends. The CDR3 sequence is CASSEFEDRDGPQHF. DNA for the CDR3: TGCGCCAGCAGTGAGTTCGAAGACCGGGATGGGCCCCAGCATTTT.

This clone was counted a few times. The V call is TRBV29-1, the J call TRBJ1-1; D gene ambiguous. The CDR3 sequence is 14 residues long. CDR1 is SQVTM and CDR2 is ANQGSEA in the germline V gene. Trimming removed 4 bases at V and 1 base at J, with 13 bases between. CDR3 amino acids: CSVGPPLRNTEAFF. As DNA, the CDR3 is TGCAGCGTTGGACCCCCGCTTAGGAACACTGAAGCTTTCTTT.

This chain joins TRBV7-8 and TRBJ2-5; a weak D match, TRBD1 (5 bases). Germline values: CDR1 SGHVS, CDR2 FQNEAQ. The CDR3 length is 13 residues. V lost 1 base and J lost 4, with 7 bases in between. DNA for the CDR3: TGTGCCAGCAGCTTAGGAAGGGGAGAGACCCAGTACTTC. This codes for CASSLGRGETQYF.

The J gene is TRBJ1-6, the V gene TRBV28; TRBD1 agrees at 9 bases. Germline lookup yields CDR1 MDHEN and CDR2 SYDVKM. The CDR3 has 13 residues. J lost 10 bases, V lost 6 bases, and 4 bases had no gene match. CDR3 sequence: CASRGQGGSPLHF. In DNA form, the CDR3 reads TGTGCCAGCAGGGGACAGGGTGGCTCACCCCTCCACTTT.

This sequence joins TRBV5-1 and TRBJ1-4, with D possibly TRBD1 on 6 matching bases. The CDR3 consists of 17 residues. CDR1 and CDR2 from the germline V gene are SGHRS and YFSETQ. Trimming removed 2 bases from V and 0 bases from J, with 14 bases in between. The chain's CDR3 is CASSFSWTAATNEKLFF. In DNA form, the CDR3 reads TGCGCCAGCAGCTTCTCTTGGACAGCTGCAACTAATGAAAAACTGTTTTTT.

The chain carries TRBV5-4 and TRBJ2-1, with TRBD2 matching over 8 bases. CDR3 length equals 16 residues. V shed 3 bases and J 8 bases; nucleotides not matched to a gene: 13. The germline V gene has CDR1 SGHNT and CDR2 YYREEE (reference sequence). CDR3 sequence reads: CASSYSGLGGGDEQFF. The CDR3 DNA reads TGTGCCAGCAGCTATTCGGGACTAGGGGGAGGGGATGAGCAGTTCTTC.

In DNA form, the CDR3 reads TGTGCCAGCAGTAATCTACGCGGGGGAACAGATACGCAGTATTTT. Its protein product is CASSNLRGGTDTQYF. The chain is built from TRBV14 and TRBJ2-3; 7 bases line up with TRBD2. V lost 6 bases to trimming and J lost 3 bases; unmatched junction nucleotides: 9. The germline V gene encodes CDR1 SGHDN and CDR2 FVKESK. This CDR3 comprises 15 residues.

The rearrangement joins TRBV3-1 (or the pseudogene TRBV3-2) to TRBJ1-4; possibly TRBD1 for D (6 bases). Germline CDR1 LGHDT, CDR2 YNNKEL (reference sequence). Trimming took 1 base from V and 7 from J, leaving 13 bases between them. There are 15 residues in the CDR3. Written as DNA, the CDR3 is TGTGCCAGCAGCCAAGTGGTGGGGGCCGTTGAAAAACTGTTTTTT. Its protein is CASSQVVGAVEKLFF.

The J gene is TRBJ1-2, the V gene TRBV5-1, with TRBD1 matching 7 bases. This CDR3 has 15 residues. With V trimmed by 0 bases and J by 4 bases, 6 bases remained unmatched. Germline V gene lookup returns CDR1 SGHRS and CDR2 YFSETQ. This CDR3 reads CASSLAAGGFYGYTF. In DNA, the CDR3 is TGCGCCAGCAGCTTGGCGGCAGGGGGGTTCTATGGCTACACCTTC.

CDR3 DNA sequence: TGTGCCAGCAGCCGTAGCGGGAGGGGCGGGGAGCTGTTTTTT. Protein sequence: CASSRSGRGGELFF. The chain employs TRBV11-3 and TRBJ2-2; 11 bases line up with TRBD2. V shed 5 bases, J shed 7 bases, and the junction held 3 bases outside the gene matches. Germline CDR1 reads SGHNT; CDR2 reads YENEEA. The CDR3 totals 14 residues.

This clone was seen only once. The rearrangement uses TRBV28 and TRBJ2-7, with D perhaps given as TRBD1 or TRBD2 (6 bases each). The CDR3 contains 13 residues. Trimming left V 1 base short and J 6 bases short, with 10 bases between. CDR1 is MDHEN and CDR2 is SYDVKM in the germline V gene. The CDR3 is CASSLSRGLEQYF. The DNA of the CDR3 is TGTGCCAGCAGTTTATCTCGGGGGCTCGAGCAGTACTTC.

The chain combines TRBV30 with TRBJ2-1; D remains ambiguous. The CDR3 has 11 residues. Germline V CDR1 and CDR2: GTSNPN, SVGIG (reference sequence). The V end lost 4 bases, the J end lost 8 bases, and 9 bases lay between the germline ends. The CDR3 here is CAWNQRDEQFF. CDR3 bases: TGTGCCTGGAACCAACGGGATGAGCAGTTCTTC. Based on the CDR3 plus reference TRBV30 and TRBJ2-1, the full variable domain is SQTIHQWPATLVQPVGSPLSLECTVEGTSNPNLYWYRQAAGRGLQLLFYSVGIGQISSEVPQNLSASRPQDRQFILSSKKLLLSDSGFYLCAWNQRDEQFFGPGTRLTVL.

The genes are TRBV6-6 and TRBJ1-2; D is unresolved. V gave up 6 bases and J gave up 3 bases, with 14 bases separating them. Germline CDR1 and CDR2: MNHNY and SVGAGI (reference sequence). CDR3 length: 14 amino acids. The CDR3 here is CASRTPREDYGYTF. CDR3 bases: TGTGCCAGCAGAACACCCCGGGAGGACTATGGCTACACCTTC.

Remarks on this clone: At one end, the junction sequence differs from germline, possibly due to a read error. The chain uses TRBV9 and TRBJ1-1; D ambiguous. Germline V gives CDR1 SGDLS, CDR2 YYNGEE. The CDR3 contains 10 residues. CDR3 in amino acids: CASSPQTLSF. CDR3 nucleotides: TGTGCCAGCAGCCCCCAAACGCTTAGCTTT.

This chain connects TRBV9 to TRBJ2-3; D is ambiguous. The CDR3 runs 15 residues. Trimming left V 2 bases short and J 6 bases short, with 16 bases between. The germline gives CDR1 SGDLS, CDR2 YYNGEE. The CDR3 DNA is TGTGCCAGCAGCGTCCCCTTAAACCCCGCGGATACGCAGTATTTT. The encoded protein is CASSVPLNPADTQYF. Supplemented by reference TRBV9 and TRBJ2-3, the full variable domain reads DSGVTQTPKHLITATGQRVTLRCSPRSGDLSVYWYQQSLDQGLQFLIQYYNGEERAKGNILERFSAQQFPDLHSELNLSSLELGDSALYFCASSVPLNPADTQYFGPGTRLTVL.

The gene calls are TRBV6-5 and TRBJ2-5, with a tentative D call TRBD1 (6 bases). Germline loops: CDR1 MNHEY, CDR2 SVGAGI. The CDR3 contains 14 residues. V lost 4 bases and J 2 bases, leaving 11 bases between the germline ends. The DNA for the CDR3 is TGTGCCAGCAGTTCCATGGACAGTCAAGAGACCCAGTACTTC. Its translation is CASSSMDSQETQYF.

This clone was recorded once. The V call is TRBV10-3, the J call TRBJ2-7, with 10 bases that match TRBD2. The CDR3 extends over 16 amino acids. Germline V gene data show CDR1 as ENHRY and CDR2 as SYGVKD. Trimming cost V 7 bases and J 2 bases; bases outside gene matches: 11. The CDR3 bases are TGTGCCATCACGGCTAGCGGGAGTAAGGGAACCTACGAGCAGTACTTC. As protein: CAITASGSKGTYEQYF.

This clone was picked up a small number of times. V is TRBV7-2 and J is TRBJ1-5; D gene unclear. The CDR3 extends over 15 amino acids. V was cut by 2 bases and J by 1 base, with 9 bases left in between. Per germline, CDR1 SGHTA and CDR2 FQGNSA. The CDR3 sequence is CASSLSSGSNQPQHF. In nucleotides, the CDR3 is TGTGCCAGCAGCTTAAGTTCAGGCAGCAATCAGCCCCAGCATTTT.

V usage is TRBV7-9 and J usage is TRBJ2-7, with D unclear. The V gene lost 5 bases and the J gene lost 6 bases, with 17 bases spanning the gap. This CDR3 contains 14 residues. The V gene's germline CDR1 is SEHNR and CDR2 FQNEAQ (reference sequence). CDR3 sequence (DNA): TGTGCCAGCAGCCGTCGATCCGATTCAGGCGAGCAGTACTTC. Translating gives CASSRRSDSGEQYF.

The CDR3 reads CASWTVGRDEKLFF. In DNA form, the CDR3 reads TGTGCCAGCTGGACGGTTGGTCGTGATGAAAAACTGTTTTTT. The chain couples TRBV28 to TRBJ1-4; D uncertain. This CDR3 is built from 14 residues. Trimming took off 8 bases at V and 6 bases at J, with 16 bases between the two ends. In germline, CDR1 is MDHEN, CDR2 SYDVKM.

V and J are TRBV2 and TRBJ1-4; the D gene is possibly TRBD1 (6 bases). Germline loops: CDR1 SNHLY, CDR2 FYNNEI. V shed 3 bases and J shed 11 bases, with 16 bases lying between them. The CDR3 length is 14 residues. The CDR3 protein is CASSDIDRQGKLFF. CDR3 DNA sequence: TGTGCCAGCAGTGATATTGACAGGCAGGGCAAACTGTTTTTT.

The V call is TRBV4-3, the J call TRBJ1-2, with TRBD1 matching over 7 bases. CDR1 and CDR2 (germline): LGHNA, YSLEER. This CDR3 is 15 amino acids long. The trim removed 1 base at V and 3 bases at J, leaving 5 bases unmatched. CDR3 nucleotide sequence: TGCGCCAGCAGCCAAGGCAGGGGGGAGTACTATGGCTACACCTTC. Protein sequence: CASSQGRGEYYGYTF.

This clone occurred once. The chain has TRBV4-2 and TRBJ2-2; possibly TRBD1 for D (5 bases). Deletions cut 4 bases from V and 0 bases from J, with 12 bases between. This CDR3 has 16 residues. Germline CDR1 and CDR2: LGHNA and YNFKEQ. CDR3 loop: CASSPHQGSNTGELFF. CDR3 sequence (DNA): TGTGCCAGCAGCCCTCATCAGGGATCGAACACCGGGGAGCTGTTTTTT.